These T cell receptor beta chains were read from a single sample in a study of blood T cell repertoires in COVID-19. TCRdb's table, derived via immunoSEQ multiplex PCR, lists solely in-frame clones and lacks some. The table shows tens of thousands of clones, with under 85% occurring only once. Material: peripheral blood. Source of these receptors: an elderly woman with acute or convalescent COVID-19. Both conserved end residues are part of each CDR3. D genes are given only for firm matches. The size of a clone is reported for some rows only, either as once, few or many, or as a class for expanded clones.

D gene | J gene | clone size | CDR3 length | V gene | CDR3 protein | CDR3 DNA
TRBD1 | TRBJ2-5 | - | 19 | TRBV18 | CASSPPRQGASFEQETQYF | TGTGCCAGCTCACCACCGAGACAGGGGGCGAGTTTCGAGCAAGAGACCCAGTACTTC
- | TRBJ1-1 | - | 16 | TRBV6-5 | CASSYLAGRGHTEAFF | TGTGCCAGCAGTTATCTTGCCGGGAGAGGGCACACTGAAGCTTTCTTT
- | TRBJ1-5 | many | 14 | TRBV19 | CASSPRQSNQPQHF | TGTGCCAGTAGTCCTCGACAAAGCAATCAGCCCCAGCATTTT
TRBD2 | TRBJ2-5 | once | 13 | TRBV14 | CASSPRRGETQYF | TGTGCCAGCAGCCCGAGGCGGGGGGAGACCCAGTACTTC
- | TRBJ1-2 | - | 16 | TRBV7-2 | CASSASGGARVYGYTF | TGTGCCAGCAGCGCGAGCGGGGGGGCGCGAGTCTATGGCTACACCTTC
- | TRBJ1-2 | - | 14 | TRBV6-6 | CASSSGGSLDGYTF | TGTGCCAGCAGTTCTGGGGGCTCTCTTGATGGCTACACCTTC
- | TRBJ2-1 | - | 17 | TRBV4-2 | CASSQANGMNRYNEQFF | TGTGCCAGCAGCCAAGCTAACGGGATGAACCGCTACAATGAGCAGTTCTTC
TRBD2 | TRBJ2-7 | - | 15 | TRBV5-4 | CASSSGVAGGYKQYF | TGTGCCAGCAGCTCTGGTGTAGCGGGAGGGTACAAGCAGTACTTC
TRBD2 | TRBJ2-2 | once | 14 | TRBV30 | CAWRLAGASGELFF | TGTGCCTGGAGACTAGCGGGAGCCTCCGGGGAGCTGTTTTTT
TRBD2 | TRBJ2-7 | - | 16 | TRBV7-3 | CASSPSGGDPAYEQYF | TGTGCCAGCAGCCCGAGCGGGGGGGACCCAGCCTACGAGCAGTACTTC
TRBD1 | TRBJ2-6 | - | 16 | TRBV10-2 | CASSIGRGRGANVLTF | TGCGCCAGCAGCATCGGCAGGGGGCGTGGGGCCAACGTCCTGACTTTC
- | TRBJ2-5 | - | 16 | TRBV4-1 | CASSQSRTRGGETQYF | TGCGCCAGCAGCCAATCACGTACAAGGGGTGGAGAGACCCAGTACTTC
- | TRBJ2-2 | - | 19 | TRBV21-1 | CASSKVGGERRKPPGELFF | TGTGCCAGCAGCAAAGTGGGGGGGGAACGGAGGAAACCCCCCGGGGAGCTGTTTTTT
TRBD1 | TRBJ2-3 | - | 14 | TRBV4-3 | CASSQDRRGDTQYF | TGCGCCAGCAGCCAAGATCGCAGGGGGGATACGCAGTATTTT
TRBD2 | TRBJ2-7 | - | 16 | TRBV10-1 | CASSEARTSGRLEQYF | TGCGCCAGCAGTGAGGCCAGGACTAGCGGGAGACTCGAGCAGTACTTC
- | TRBJ1-2 | few | 13 | TRBV10-3 | CAISVRGDYGYTF | TGTGCCATCAGTGTGCGAGGAGACTATGGCTACACCTTC
- | TRBJ2-3 | - | 14 | TRBV10-2 | CASSERGGTDTQYF | TGCGCCAGCAGTGAGAGGGGCGGCACAGATACGCAGTATTTT
- | TRBJ2-3 | - | 13 | TRBV7-2 | CASSRGSEDTQYF | TGTGCCAGCAGTCGGGGTTCGGAAGATACGCAGTATTTT
TRBD2 | TRBJ2-1 | - | 15 | TRBV3-1/TRBV3-2 | CASSPGTSGDNEQFF | TGTGCCAGCAGCCCCGGGACTAGTGGTGACAATGAGCAGTTCTTC
- | TRBJ1-1 | - | 15 | TRBV9 | CASSVGSVMNTEAFF | TGTGCCAGCAGCGTAGGGTCGGTTATGAACACTGAAGCTTTCTTT
- | TRBJ1-3 | - | 14 | TRBV18 | CASSPGETGNTIYF | TGTGCCAGCTCACCAGGGGAGACTGGAAACACCATATATTTT
TRBD1 | TRBJ1-1 | - | 13 | TRBV28 | CASSRDRGHKAFF | TGTGCCAGCAGCCGGGACAGGGGGCATAAAGCTTTCTTT
- | TRBJ2-5 | - | 13 | TRBV24-1 | CATSDLRRETQYF | TGTGCCACCAGTGATTTGCGGAGAGAGACCCAGTACTTC
- | TRBJ1-3 | - | 14 | TRBV29-1 | CSVRQESSGNTIYF | TGCAGCGTAAGACAGGAGAGCTCTGGAAACACCATATATTTT
- | TRBJ2-1 | - | 15 | TRBV9 | CASSVDPVQYNEQFF | TGTGCCAGCAGCGTAGACCCGGTTCAATACAATGAGCAGTTCTTC
- | TRBJ1-1 | - | 15 | TRBV7-2 | CASSPRTEMNTEAFF | TGTGCCAGCAGCCCCCGGACAGAAATGAACACTGAAGCTTTCTTT
- | TRBJ1-5 | - | 15 | TRBV5-1 | CASSLEGGQNQPQHF | TGCGCCAGCAGCTTGGAAGGTGGGCAAAATCAGCCCCAGCATTTT
- | TRBJ2-3 | - | 15 | TRBV28 | CASSLPGFSTDTQYF | TGTGCCAGCAGCCTACCAGGGTTTAGCACAGATACGCAGTATTTT
TRBD2 | TRBJ2-7 | - | 16 | TRBV23-1 | CASSHPGRGASYEQYF | TGCGCCAGCAGTCACCCTGGGAGGGGTGCCTCCTACGAGCAGTACTTC
TRBD1 | TRBJ1-2 | - | 17 | TRBV10-3 | CAISESTFRGPKQAYTF | TGTGCCATCAGTGAGTCGACTTTCAGGGGGCCAAAGCAAGCCTACACCTTC
- | TRBJ2-7 | few | 13 | TRBV5-6 | CASSGHGYKEQYF | TGTGCCAGCAGCGGGCACGGTTACAAGGAGCAGTACTTC
TRBD1 | TRBJ1-4 | - | 16 | TRBV7-2 | CASSLSWTGGNEKLFF | TGTGCCAGCAGCTTATCTTGGACAGGGGGCAACGAAAAACTGTTTTTT
TRBD2 | TRBJ2-1 | - | 15 | TRBV29-1 | CSPNVLAGAYNEQFF | TGCAGCCCTAATGTACTAGCGGGAGCGTACAATGAGCAGTTCTTC
- | TRBJ1-4 | - | 11 | TRBV28 | CASSRGGTLFF | TGTGCCAGCAGTCGAGGGGGTACCCTGTTTTTT
- | TRBJ2-7 | - | 14 | TRBV3-1/TRBV3-2 | CASTRRYPSYEQYF | TGTGCCAGCACCCGGCGGTACCCCTCCTACGAGCAGTACTTC
TRBD2 | TRBJ2-2 | - | 16 | TRBV18 | CASSPLAGANTGELFF | TGTGCCAGCTCACCCCTAGCGGGAGCGAACACCGGGGAGCTGTTTTTT
- | TRBJ1-5 | few | 14 | TRBV28 | CASKDSLSNQPQHF | TGTGCCAGCAAGGACAGCCTTAGCAATCAGCCCCAGCATTTT
- | TRBJ1-1 | - | 16 | TRBV6-2/TRBV6-3 | CASSRTTIQGRTEAFF | TGTGCCAGCAGCCGAACAACGATCCAGGGTCGAACTGAAGCTTTCTTT
- | TRBJ2-4 | - | 14 | TRBV5-1 | CASSVGAVENIQYF | TGCGCCAGCAGCGTAGGAGCGGTCGAAAACATTCAGTACTTC
TRBD1 | TRBJ1-1 | - | 14 | TRBV5-6 | CASSLQGANTEAFF | TGTGCCAGCAGCTTACAGGGGGCGAACACTGAAGCTTTCTTT
- | TRBJ1-4 | - | 14 | TRBV7-8 | CASSLRGSNEKLFF | TGTGCCAGCAGCTTAAGAGGATCTAATGAAAAACTGTTTTTT
- | TRBJ2-1 | - | 16 | TRBV5-1 | CASSPGGGHINNEQFF | TGCGCCAGCAGCCCGGGGGGCGGACACATTAACAATGAGCAGTTCTTC
TRBD2 | TRBJ2-1 | - | 16 | TRBV7-9 | CASSLGPSGRDNEQFF | TGTGCCAGCAGCTTAGGCCCTAGCGGGAGGGACAATGAGCAGTTCTTC
TRBD1 | TRBJ1-5 | - | 18 | TRBV19 | CASTNGDRGQLGNQPQHF | TGTGCCAGTACCAACGGTGACAGGGGGCAATTGGGCAATCAGCCCCAGCATTTT
TRBD1 | TRBJ2-1 | few | 15 | TRBV4-3 | CASSQGGQGGDEQFF | TGCGCCAGCAGCCAAGGAGGACAGGGCGGGGATGAGCAGTTCTTC
- | TRBJ2-7 | - | 13 | TRBV27 | CASSFPSAYEQYF | TGTGCCAGCAGTTTCCCTTCGGCCTACGAGCAGTACTTC
TRBD1 | TRBJ1-5 | - | 15 | TRBV19 | CASTAGTDMIQPQHF | TGTGCCAGTACCGCCGGGACAGATATGATTCAGCCCCAGCATTTT
- | TRBJ2-7 | - | 15 | TRBV7-6 | CASSLGPDWSYEQYF | TGTGCCAGCAGCTTAGGTCCGGACTGGTCCTACGAGCAGTACTTC